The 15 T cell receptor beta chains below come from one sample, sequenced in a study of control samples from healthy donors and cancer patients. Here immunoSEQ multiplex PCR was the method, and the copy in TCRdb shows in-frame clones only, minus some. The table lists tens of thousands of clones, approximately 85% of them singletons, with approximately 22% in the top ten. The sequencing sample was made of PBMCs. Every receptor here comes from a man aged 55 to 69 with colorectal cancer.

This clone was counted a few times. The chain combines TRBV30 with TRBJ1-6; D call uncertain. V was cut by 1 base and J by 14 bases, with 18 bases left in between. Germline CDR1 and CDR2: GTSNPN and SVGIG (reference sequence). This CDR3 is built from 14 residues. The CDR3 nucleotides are TGTGCCTGGAGTGGGGTGGCCAACATCGGGGCCCTCCACTTT. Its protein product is CAWSGVANIGALHF.

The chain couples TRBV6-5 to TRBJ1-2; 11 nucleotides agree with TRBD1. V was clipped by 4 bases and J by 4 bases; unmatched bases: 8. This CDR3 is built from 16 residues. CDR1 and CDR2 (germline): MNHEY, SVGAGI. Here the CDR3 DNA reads TGTGCCAGCAGTTTGATCGGACAGGGGGCCCTCTATGGCTACACCTTC. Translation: CASSLIGQGALYGYTF.

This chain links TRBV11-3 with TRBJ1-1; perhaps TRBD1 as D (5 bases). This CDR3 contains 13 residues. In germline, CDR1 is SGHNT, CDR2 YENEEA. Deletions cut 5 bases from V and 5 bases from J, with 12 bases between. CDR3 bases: TGTGCCAGCAGCGGGGCTCTTGGGACTGAAGCTTTCTTT. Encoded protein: CASSGALGTEAFF.

CDR3 DNA sequence: TGTGCCAGTAGCCTAAAGCAGGGGTCTGGAAACACCATATATTTT. The encoded protein is CASSLKQGSGNTIYF. The chain couples TRBV19 to TRBJ1-3; the D gene is possibly TRBD1 (6 bases). The length of the CDR3 is 15 residues. Germline loops: CDR1 LNHDA, CDR2 SQIVND (reference sequence). V lost 6 bases, J lost 1 base, and 13 bases lay in between.

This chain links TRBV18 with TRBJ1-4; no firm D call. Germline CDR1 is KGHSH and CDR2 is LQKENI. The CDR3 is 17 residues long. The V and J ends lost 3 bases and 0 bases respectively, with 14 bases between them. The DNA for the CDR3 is TGTGCCAGCTCACCGAGGCCAGCGGAATCAACTAATGAAAAACTGTTTTTT. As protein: CASSPRPAESTNEKLFF.

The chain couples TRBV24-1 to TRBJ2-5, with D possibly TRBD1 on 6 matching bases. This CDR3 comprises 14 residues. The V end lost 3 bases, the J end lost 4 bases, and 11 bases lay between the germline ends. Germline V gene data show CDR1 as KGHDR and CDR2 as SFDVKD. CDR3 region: CATSDRAGAETQYF. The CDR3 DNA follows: TGTGCCACCAGTGATAGGGCAGGGGCAGAGACCCAGTACTTC.

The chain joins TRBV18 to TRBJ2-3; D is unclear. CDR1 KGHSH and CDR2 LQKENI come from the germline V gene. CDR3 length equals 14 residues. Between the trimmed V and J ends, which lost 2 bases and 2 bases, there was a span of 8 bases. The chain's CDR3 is CASSPESFTDTQYF. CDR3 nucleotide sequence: TGTGCCAGCTCACCAGAGTCCTTCACAGATACGCAGTATTTT.

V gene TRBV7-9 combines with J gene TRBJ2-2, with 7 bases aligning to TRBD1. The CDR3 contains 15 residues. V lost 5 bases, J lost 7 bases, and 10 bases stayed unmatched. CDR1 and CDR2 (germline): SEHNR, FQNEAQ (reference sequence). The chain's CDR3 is CASSQLGQLVGELFF. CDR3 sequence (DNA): TGTGCCAGCAGCCAACTGGGACAGCTGGTCGGGGAGCTGTTTTTT.

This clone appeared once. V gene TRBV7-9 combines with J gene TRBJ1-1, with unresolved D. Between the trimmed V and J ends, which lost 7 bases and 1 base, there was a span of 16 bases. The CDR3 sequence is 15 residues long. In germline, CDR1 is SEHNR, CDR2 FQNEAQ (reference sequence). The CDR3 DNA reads TGTGCCAGCACCAAACCGGGCCAGCCGAACACTGAAGCTTTCTTT. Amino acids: CASTKPGQPNTEAFF.

The CDR3 DNA is TGTGCCAGCAGTGCGGGGCCGTGGGGGGGAGGCTACACTGAAGCTTTCTTT. Translating it yields CASSAGPWGGGYTEAFF. This chain connects TRBV2 to TRBJ1-1, with D maybe TRBD1 (5 bases). Trimming left V 4 bases short and J 3 bases short, with 21 bases between. Germline lookup yields CDR1 SNHLY and CDR2 FYNNEI. This CDR3 has 17 residues. The full variable domain, with the rest looked up from reference TRBV2 and TRBJ1-1, is EPEVTQTPSHQVTQMGQEVILRCVPISNHLYFYWYRQILGQKVEFLVSFYNNEISEKSEIFDDQFSVERPDGSNFTLKIRSTKLEDSAMYFCASSAGPWGGGYTEAFFGQGTRLTVV.

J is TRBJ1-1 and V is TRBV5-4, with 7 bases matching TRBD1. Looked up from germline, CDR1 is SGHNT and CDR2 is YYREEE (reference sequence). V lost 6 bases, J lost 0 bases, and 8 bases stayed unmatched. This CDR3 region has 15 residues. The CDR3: CASTDPGQLNTEAFF. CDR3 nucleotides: TGTGCCAGCACCGACCCGGGACAGCTGAACACTGAAGCTTTCTTT.

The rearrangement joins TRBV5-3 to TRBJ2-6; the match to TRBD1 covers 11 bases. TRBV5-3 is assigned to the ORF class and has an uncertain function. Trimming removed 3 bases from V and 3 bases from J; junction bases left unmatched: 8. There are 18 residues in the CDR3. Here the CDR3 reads CARSCTGTGGRGANVLTF. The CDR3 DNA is TGTGCCAGAAGCTGTACCGGGACAGGGGGACGTGGGGCCAACGTCCTGACTTTC.

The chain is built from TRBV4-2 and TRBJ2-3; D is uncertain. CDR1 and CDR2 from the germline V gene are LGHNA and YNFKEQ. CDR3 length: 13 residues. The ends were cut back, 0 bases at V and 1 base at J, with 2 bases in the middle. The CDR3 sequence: CASSQDRTDTQYF. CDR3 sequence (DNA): TGTGCCAGCAGCCAAGACCGCACAGATACGCAGTATTTT.

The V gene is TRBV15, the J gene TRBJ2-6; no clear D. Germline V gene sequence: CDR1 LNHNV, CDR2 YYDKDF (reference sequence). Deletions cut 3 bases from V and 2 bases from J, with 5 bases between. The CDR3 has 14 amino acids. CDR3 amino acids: CATSSETGANVLTF. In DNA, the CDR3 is TGTGCCACCAGCAGCGAAACTGGGGCCAACGTCCTGACTTTC.

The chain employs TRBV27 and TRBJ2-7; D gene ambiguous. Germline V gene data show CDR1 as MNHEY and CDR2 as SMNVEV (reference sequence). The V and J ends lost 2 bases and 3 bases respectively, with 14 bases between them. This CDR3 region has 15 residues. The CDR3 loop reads CASSLSVGSLYEQYF. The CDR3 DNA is TGTGCCAGCAGTTTAAGTGTTGGATCTCTCTACGAGCAGTACTTC.